This T cell receptor beta chain appears in the sequencing data of a study of cytomegalovirus exposure and HLA in healthy donors. Notes on the study in general: Later on, analysis showed that most CMV-associated TCR beta chains appeared to be HLA-restricted. Per a later analysis, HLA-associated TCR beta chains showed more clonal expansion than other, equally common TCR beta chains.

There are 13 residues in the CDR3. Trimming shortened V by 8 bases and J by 0 bases, and 10 bases separated the two germline ends. Germline CDR1 and CDR2: PRHDT and FYEKMQ (reference sequence). The primer mix had 60 Vbeta and 13 Jbeta primers. Some clones are missing from TCRdb's copy, which holds only in-frame ones; the method was immunoSEQ multiplex PCR. The repertoire holds roughly 190,000 clones, with approximately 85% as singletons. Comments on this clone: No antigen is known for it.

Sequenced input: PBMCs. The V call is TRBV13, the J call TRBJ1-1; D gene uncertain. This TCR was sampled from a man aged 18 to 29 in good health and CMV-seronegative. In nucleotides, the CDR3 is TGTGCCAGCGAAAGGAGGGTGAACACTGAAGCTTTCTTT. This encodes CASERRVNTEAFF.